One and the same sample provided the 27 T cell receptor beta chains below, sequenced in a study of T-cell reconstitution after alpha-beta-depleted transplantation in children. Unique molecular identifiers were built into the TCRbeta library. TCRdb reanalysed the PCR reads using MiXCR and keeps one entry per CDR3 protein. The table has 200,000 to 250,000 distinct CDR3 sequences, around 8.4% seen once; the top ten hold approximately 34%. Sequences were derived from PBMCs, mostly from graft donor cells, sampled 360 days after TCRalphabeta/CD19-depleted stem cell transplant. All receptors come from a male patient aged 2-15 years who had a stem cell transplant for acute myeloid leukemia, so the T cells may come from the graft donor.

A remark on this clonotype: At one of its ends the junction is not consistent with the germline gene, which may arise from a read error. This chain connects TRBV7-7 to TRBJ2-5; TRBD1 aligns across 9 bases. This CDR3 has 16 amino acids. Germline V gene sequence: CDR1 SSHAT, CDR2 FNYEAQ (reference sequence). In DNA, the CDR3 is TGTGCTAGCAGCAAGGGACAGGGCGGGGGTCAAGAGACCCAGTACTTC. This gives the protein CASSKGQGGGQETQYF.

This clonotype was observed a handful of times. The chain joins TRBV12-3 or TRBV12-4 to TRBJ1-5; D is perhaps TRBD1 (6 bases). Deletions cut 3 bases from V and 1 base from J, with 13 bases between. This CDR3 has 16 amino acids. The CDR3 loop is CASSLGGQGSNQPQHF. The CDR3 nucleotides are TGTGCCAGCAGTTTGGGAGGCCAGGGGAGCAATCAGCCCCAGCATTTT.

This clonotype was recorded many times. The chain employs TRBV9 and TRBJ2-2, with D perhaps matching TRBD2 (6 bases). Germline CDR1 reads SGDLS; CDR2 reads YYNGEE. V dropped 2 bases and J dropped 2 bases, with 10 bases sitting between them. The CDR3 covers 15 residues. CDR3 amino acids: CASSVAGTNTGELFF. The CDR3 nucleotides are TGTGCCAGCAGCGTCGCCGGGACTAACACCGGGGAGCTGTTTTTT.

The chain has TRBV6-5 and TRBJ1-4; D possibly corresponds to TRBD1 (5 bases). Germline CDR1 reads MNHEY; CDR2 reads SVGAGI. CDR3 size: 14 residues. Trimming pared 2 bases from V and 10 bases from J, leaving 14 bases between. Here the CDR3 DNA reads TGTGCCAGCAGTTACGCAGGGTTCAGCGGAAAACTGTTTTTT. It translates to CASSYAGFSGKLFF.

This clonotype showed up just a few times. CDR3 in amino acids: CASSQVEGAEAFF. CDR3 DNA sequence: TGCGCCAGCAGCCAAGTTGAGGGCGCTGAAGCTTTCTTT. The rearrangement uses TRBV4-1 and TRBJ1-1; D ambiguous. Germline values: CDR1 MGHRA, CDR2 YSYEKL. The CDR3 has 13 amino acids. V lost 1 base, J lost 6 bases, and 9 bases lay in between.

There are many counts of this clonotype. The chain links TRBV10-3 to TRBJ2-3; 7 bases match TRBD2. V lost 10 bases and J lost 0; bases outside the gene matches: 4. The germline gives CDR1 ENHRY, CDR2 SYGVKD. This CDR3 region has 13 residues. CDR3 sequence: CATRGVSTDTQYF. The CDR3 DNA reads TGTGCCACCCGGGGGGTTAGCACAGATACGCAGTATTTT.

The chain has TRBV29-1 and TRBJ2-1; possible D gene TRBD2, 6 bases. V lost 7 bases and J 2 bases, leaving 12 bases between the germline ends. The CDR3 has 13 amino acids. Germline CDR1 reads SQVTM; CDR2 reads ANQGSEA. The CDR3 spells CSAEREPYNEQFF. CDR3 in DNA: TGCAGCGCCGAACGGGAGCCCTACAATGAGCAGTTCTTC.

This rearrangement joins TRBV12-3 or TRBV12-4 to TRBJ2-7, with D possibly matching TRBD2 (6 bases). V lost 6 bases and J 4 bases, leaving 25 bases between the germline ends. The CDR3 has 17 amino acids. CDR3 DNA sequence: TGTGCCAGCAGCCCCTCGCCCGGGACTCCGAGTCTTTACGAGCAGTACTTC. Translating gives CASSPSPGTPSLYEQYF.

This clonotype showed up many times. CDR3: CASSYGSHYEQYF. CDR3 nucleotides: TGTGCCAGCAGTTATGGATCCCACTACGAGCAGTACTTC. The J gene is TRBJ2-7, the V gene TRBV6-5, with D uncertain. CDR3 length: 13 amino acids. With 3 bases removed from V and 3 bases from J, the gap between germline ends came to 9 bases. Germline CDR1 MNHEY, CDR2 SVGAGI.

This clonotype was detected a few times. V usage is TRBV4-3 and J usage is TRBJ2-7, with a tentative D call TRBD2 (6 bases). The ends were cut back, 0 bases at V and 0 bases at J, with 9 bases in the middle. Per the germline V gene, CDR1 is LGHNA and CDR2 is YSLEER. The CDR3 consists of 15 residues. The CDR3 nucleotides read TGCGCCAGCAGCCAAGAGCAGCGGGTCTCCTACGAGCAGTACTTC. Its translation is CASSQEQRVSYEQYF.

In this sample, this clonotype turned up many times. This chain connects TRBV7-9 to TRBJ1-3; D not resolved. Trimming removed 1 base at V and 3 bases at J, with 10 bases between. Germline loops: CDR1 SEHNR, CDR2 FQNEAQ (reference sequence). The CDR3 sequence is 15 residues long. CDR3 DNA sequence: TGTGCCAGCAGCTTAGTTGACGCGCGTGGAAACACCATATATTTT. Residues: CASSLVDARGNTIYF.

This sequence joins TRBV6-1 and TRBJ2-7; weak D call: TRBD1 (5 bases). There are 14 residues in the CDR3. Germline V gene data show CDR1 as MNHNS and CDR2 as SASEGT. V was cut by 4 bases and J by 2 bases, with 12 bases left in between. The DNA for the CDR3 is TGTGCCAGCAGTGCACAGGTTTTAACCTACGAGCAGTACTTC. It is translated as CASSAQVLTYEQYF.

This clonotype was detected a few times. V usage is TRBV12-3 or TRBV12-4 and J usage is TRBJ2-2; 8 bases align to TRBD1. V gave up 6 bases and J gave up 9 bases; unmatched junction bases: 9. This CDR3 has 14 amino acids. The CDR3: CASRKDRVRRELFF. CDR3 DNA sequence: TGTGCCAGCAGGAAGGACAGGGTGAGGAGGGAGCTGTTTTTT.

This clonotype was seen ten or more times. The genes are TRBV7-9 and TRBJ2-1, with 8 positions matching TRBD1. CDR3 length equals 15 residues. The trim removed 2 bases at V and 5 bases at J, leaving 5 bases unmatched. Germline V gene data show CDR1 as SEHNR and CDR2 as FQNEAQ (reference sequence). CDR3 DNA: TGTGCCAGCAGCTTACTTGTGACAGGGGACAATGAGCAGTTCTTC. As protein: CASSLLVTGDNEQFF.

This clonotype has more than one count but fewer than ten. This chain connects TRBV20-1 to TRBJ2-1; 13 nucleotides match TRBD2. CDR3 length: 16 amino acids. J was trimmed by 0 bases and V by 4 bases; bases with no gene match: 3. CDR1 DFQATT and CDR2 SNEGSKA come from the germline V gene (reference sequence). DNA for the CDR3: TGCAGTGCTAAGGGACTAGCGGGGAGCTCCTACAATGAGCAGTTCTTC. Protein sequence: CSAKGLAGSSYNEQFF.

This clonotype appeared a few times. The DNA for the CDR3 is TGCGCCAGCAGCCAAGATTGGGGGCGCTACGAGCAGTACTTC. Protein product: CASSQDWGRYEQYF. The chain has TRBV4-3 and TRBJ2-7; D perhaps matches TRBD1 (6 bases). The CDR3 loop spans 14 amino acids. Trimming pared 0 bases from V and 3 bases from J, leaving 9 bases between. CDR1 is LGHNA, CDR2 YSLEER, per germline.

This clonotype was counted many times. The CDR3 sequence is CASTRSVSSYNEQFF. CDR3 bases: TGCGCCAGCACCCGAAGCGTCAGCTCCTACAATGAGCAGTTCTTC. The V call is TRBV5-1, the J call TRBJ2-1; no clear D. Germline CDR1 is SGHRS and CDR2 is YFSETQ. The ends were cut back, 6 bases at V and 0 bases at J, with 13 bases in the middle. The CDR3 extends over 15 amino acids.

This chain connects TRBV7-3 to TRBJ2-1; unclear D gene. The CDR3 has 15 amino acids. Germline values: CDR1 SGHTA, CDR2 FQGTGA. V lost 6 bases to trimming and J lost 0 bases, with 12 bases between them. Written as DNA, the CDR3 is TGTGCCAGCAGTCAAGACAAGAGCTCCTACAATGAGCAGTTCTTC. Translation: CASSQDKSSYNEQFF.

This clonotype was counted many times. The genes are TRBV29-1 and TRBJ2-1, with 7 bases matching TRBD2. V dropped 2 bases and J dropped 12; count of bases not matched to a gene: 1. Germline assignment: CDR1 SQVTM and CDR2 ANQGSEA. The CDR3 runs to 10 residues. CDR3 residues: CSVESGGQFF. The DNA for the CDR3 is TGCAGCGTTGAATCGGGGGGGCAGTTCTTC.

In this sample, this clonotype turned up many times. The chain employs TRBV4-1 and TRBJ2-2, with D hard to call. V shed 2 bases and J shed 5 bases, with 12 bases lying between them. This CDR3 spans 15 amino acids. The germline V gene encodes CDR1 MGHRA and CDR2 YSYEKL. Written as DNA, the CDR3 is TGCGCCAGCAGCCAATTCCAGGCACGAACCGGGGAGCTGTTTTTT. It translates to CASSQFQARTGELFF.

This clonotype has at least ten counts. The chain carries TRBV9 and TRBJ1-6, with D unresolved. The germline V gene encodes CDR1 SGDLS and CDR2 YYNGEE. The germline V and J ends were trimmed by 1 base and 9 bases, with 5 bases remaining between them. This CDR3 contains 12 residues. CDR3 amino acids: CASSVSSSPLHF. The CDR3 DNA follows: TGTGCCAGCAGCGTATCTAGTTCACCCCTCCACTTT.

The rearrangement links TRBV30 to TRBJ2-7; D uncertain. CDR1 and CDR2 from the germline V gene are GTSNPN and SVGIG (reference sequence). V was trimmed by 5 bases and J by 5 bases, leaving 7 bases between them. The CDR3 loop spans 10 amino acids. In DNA, the CDR3 is TGTGCCTGGGGGATTCACGAGCAGTACTTC. As protein: CAWGIHEQYF.

The chain joins TRBV10-3 to TRBJ1-6, with a possible D match to TRBD1 (5 bases). Per germline, CDR1 ENHRY and CDR2 SYGVKD. The CDR3 is 16 amino acids. Trimming left V 2 bases short and J 0 bases short, with 8 bases between. DNA of the CDR3: TGTGCCATCAGTGAGAACAGGCCCTCCTATAATTCACCCCTCCACTTT. It encodes CAISENRPSYNSPLHF.

This clonotype was recorded at least ten times. The rearrangement joins TRBV5-1 to TRBJ1-1; D is unclear. V lost 7 bases, J lost 0 bases, and 10 bases lay in between. The CDR3 spans 13 residues. Looked up from germline, CDR1 is SGHRS and CDR2 is YFSETQ. CDR3 in amino acids: CASGSQMNTEAFF. In DNA form, the CDR3 reads TGCGCCAGCGGGTCACAGATGAACACTGAAGCTTTCTTT.

This clonotype has at least ten counts. The gene calls are TRBV6-5 and TRBJ2-5; a possible D gene is TRBD2 (5 bases). Germline CDR1 MNHEY, CDR2 SVGAGI. This CDR3 contains 13 residues. Trimming shortened V by 2 bases and J by 4 bases, and 8 bases separated the two germline ends. CDR3 sequence: CASSYAGTETQYF. CDR3 nucleotides: TGTGCCAGCAGTTACGCGGGTACAGAGACCCAGTACTTC.

This clonotype was seen many times. Written as DNA, the CDR3 is TGTGCCAGCAGTGTACAGGGGTTTATTTCGGATACGCAGTATTTT. Residues: CASSVQGFISDTQYF. The chain couples TRBV12-3 or TRBV12-4 to TRBJ2-3; 7 nucleotides align to TRBD1. V lost 5 bases to trimming and J lost 6 bases; unmatched junction nucleotides: 11. There are 15 residues in the CDR3.

This clonotype was counted only a few times. V gene TRBV20-1 combines with J gene TRBJ2-4; TRBD2 matches at 11 bases. There are 18 residues in the CDR3. Looked up from germline, CDR1 is DFQATT and CDR2 is SNEGSKA (reference sequence). Unmatched junction bases numbered 10, after V lost 0 bases and J lost 3 bases. CDR3: CSARDSSGRRGDKNIQYF. The CDR3 DNA reads TGCAGTGCTAGAGACTCTAGCGGGAGGCGAGGCGACAAAAACATTCAGTACTTC.